The 14 T cell receptor beta chains below were found in one sample sequenced in a study of T cell clones after liver transplantation. Clones were sequenced by immunoSEQ multiplex PCR, and TCRdb holds only the in-frame ones, with some missing. The sample has fewer than 9,500 clones; 78% are singletons. The specimen comprised CD8+ T cells from blood, sampled at the 22-month timepoint. The source is a human patient who received a liver transplant. A subset of T cells may come from the graft donor.

The chain employs TRBV7-9 and TRBJ2-2, with 9 nucleotides matching TRBD1. The CDR3 is 15 amino acids. The V gene's germline CDR1 is SEHNR and CDR2 FQNEAQ (reference sequence). After removal of 5 bases from V and 1 base from J, the junction contained 2 bases not matched to a gene. CDR3: CASSMGQGNTGELFF. The CDR3 bases are TGTGCCAGCAGCATGGGACAGGGGAACACCGGGGAGCTGTTTTTT.

This clone showed up just once. The V call is TRBV19, the J call TRBJ2-7; TRBD2 agrees at 10 bases. The CDR3 is made up of 15 amino acids. Unmatched junction bases numbered 9, after V lost 6 bases and J lost 4 bases. The germline V gene encodes CDR1 LNHDA and CDR2 SQIVND (reference sequence). This CDR3 is CASSEFSGGTYEQYF. The CDR3 region has the DNA TGTGCCAGTAGCGAATTTAGCGGGGGGACTTACGAGCAGTACTTC.

The V call is TRBV27, the J call TRBJ1-1, with D possibly TRBD1 on 5 matching bases. The CDR3 length is 15 residues. CDR1 and CDR2 (germline): MNHEY, SMNVEV (reference sequence). Trimming shortened V by 1 base and J by 0 bases, and 9 bases separated the two germline ends. The CDR3 reads CASSLWGEVNTEAFF. In DNA, the CDR3 is TGTGCCAGCAGTTTATGGGGGGAAGTGAACACTGAAGCTTTCTTT.

This clone was observed a few times. V gene TRBV18 combines with J gene TRBJ2-1, with unresolved D. The V gene lost 6 bases and the J gene lost 0 bases, with 15 bases spanning the gap. The CDR3 has 16 amino acids. The germline V gene encodes CDR1 KGHSH and CDR2 LQKENI. This chain's CDR3 is CASSFFDRGSYNEQFF. The CDR3 DNA is TGTGCCAGCTCCTTCTTCGATCGCGGCTCCTACAATGAGCAGTTCTTC. The whole variable domain, remainder taken from reference TRBV18 and TRBJ2-1, is NAGVMQNPRHLVRRRGQEARLRCSPMKGHSHVYWYRQLPEEGLKFMVYLQKENIIDESGMPKERFSAEFPKEGPSILRIQQVVRGDSAAYFCASSFFDRGSYNEQFFGPGTRLTVL.

CDR3 residues: CASKRRGFTLNTEAFF. In DNA, the CDR3 is TGTGCCAGCAAGCGTCGGGGGTTTACTTTGAACACTGAAGCTTTCTTT. The chain links TRBV28 to TRBJ1-1; tentative D call: TRBD1 (5 bases). Germline values: CDR1 MDHEN, CDR2 SYDVKM. Trimming stripped 7 bases from V and 0 bases from J, with 18 bases between. CDR3 length: 16 amino acids.

CDR3 nucleotide sequence: TGCAGCGTTATGGACCCTCATGGAAGCAATCAGCCCCAGCATTTT. This codes for CSVMDPHGSNQPQHF. The chain recombines TRBV29-1 with TRBJ1-5; D is unresolved. V lost 5 bases and J lost 1, with 15 bases in between. CDR3 size: 15 residues. CDR1 is SQVTM and CDR2 is ANQGSEA in the germline V gene.

This sequence joins TRBV28 and TRBJ2-1; either TRBD1 or TRBD2 may supply D (5 bases each). The germline gives CDR1 MDHEN, CDR2 SYDVKM. V was clipped by 3 bases and J by 7 bases, with 13 bases between them. This CDR3 has 14 residues. The CDR3 region has the DNA TGTGCCAGCAGTTTTAGGTTCAGGGAGAATGAGCAGTTCTTC. This translates into CASSFRFRENEQFF. Variable domain in full (rest from reference TRBV28 and TRBJ2-1): DVKVTQSSRYLVKRTGEKVFLECVQDMDHENMFWYRQDPGLGLRLIYFSYDVKMKEKGDIPEGYSVSREKKERFSLILESASTNQTSMYLCASSFRFRENEQFFGPGTRLTVL.

The chain employs TRBV7-9 and TRBJ1-4; no definite D call. Trimming pared 1 base from V and 6 bases from J, leaving 15 bases between. This CDR3 has 16 amino acids. Germline CDR1 SEHNR, CDR2 FQNEAQ (reference sequence). The CDR3 here is CASSLDPHRRDEKLFF. The DNA of the CDR3 is TGTGCCAGCAGCTTAGATCCCCACCGACGGGATGAAAAACTGTTTTTT.

The sample holds a few counts of this clone. Within the sample, other DNA sequences also encode this same CDR3. DNA for the CDR3: TGTGCCAGTAGTCCGGACAGCACTGAAGCTTTCTTT. Protein sequence: CASSPDSTEAFF. The chain carries TRBV19 and TRBJ1-1; TRBD1 is a possible D gene (6 bases). CDR3 size: 12 residues. Deletions cut 5 bases from V and 4 bases from J, with 8 bases between. Germline V gene data show CDR1 as LNHDA and CDR2 as SQIVND (reference sequence).

This chain links TRBV23-1 with TRBJ1-1; 12 bases match TRBD1. TRBV23-1 carries the ORF label, with uncertain function. Trimming cost V 1 base and J 6 bases; bases outside gene matches: 3. This CDR3 has 15 amino acids. This chain's CDR3 is CASSQWDRGRAEAFF. CDR3 DNA sequence: TGCGCCAGCAGTCAATGGGACAGGGGGCGCGCTGAAGCTTTCTTT.

The genes are TRBV19 and TRBJ1-5; TRBD1 might be the D (6 bases). Germline CDR1 LNHDA, CDR2 SQIVND (reference sequence). Trimming left V 7 bases short and J 3 bases short, with 16 bases between. This CDR3 has 15 residues. CDR3 sequence (DNA): TGTGCCAGTACCCTGACAGGAGGGGCCAATCAGCCCCAGCATTTT. Residues: CASTLTGGANQPQHF.

The chain uses TRBV27 and TRBJ2-7; D could derive from TRBD1 or TRBD2 (5 bases each). Germline V gene sequence: CDR1 MNHEY, CDR2 SMNVEV (reference sequence). Trimming took off 1 base at V and 5 bases at J, with 9 bases between the two ends. The CDR3 length is 13 residues. CDR3: CASSLLGPHEQYF. The DNA of the CDR3 is TGTGCCAGCAGTTTATTGGGACCCCACGAGCAGTACTTC.

Only one count was recorded for this clone. This rearrangement joins TRBV5-4 to TRBJ1-2; possible D gene TRBD1, 6 bases. CDR1 and CDR2 from the germline V gene are SGHNT and YYREEE (reference sequence). The CDR3 totals 14 residues. Trimming shortened V by 4 bases and J by 2 bases, and 12 bases separated the two germline ends. The DNA for the CDR3 is TGTGCCAGCAGCGAACAGGGATCGAACTATGGCTACACCTTC. Translating it yields CASSEQGSNYGYTF.

V and J are TRBV6-6 and TRBJ1-6; 9 bases are a match to TRBD1. Germline CDR1 is MNHNY and CDR2 is SVGAGI (reference sequence). This CDR3 is 15 amino acids long. V was clipped by 2 bases and J by 6 bases; unmatched bases: 2. The CDR3, as DNA: TGTGCCAGCAGTTACGGGACAGGGACTAATTCACCCCTCCACTTT. This codes for CASSYGTGTNSPLHF.